In its sample, the clone carrying this T cell receptor (beta chain) was seen a few times. Its specificity is not known. The data originate from a study of cytomegalovirus exposure and HLA in healthy donors. Broader study findings: Follow-up analysis later connected one missense variant in DCLRE1C with trimming of TCR beta V- and J-genes. A reported reduction in N-insertions relative to the 666-donor mean was seen in an Asian-associated ancestry cluster in a later analysis.

The CDR3 is 13 amino acids. CDR1 and CDR2 from the germline V gene are LNHDA and SQIVND (reference sequence). V was pared by 5 bases and J by 4 bases, with 11 bases between. Use of 60 Vbeta and 13 Jbeta primers characterized the PCR. In the study's own analysis: An analysis that came later counted some 85 million unique TCR beta chains, 10 million to 12 million shared. Generated by immunoSEQ multiplex PCR, the TCRdb table keeps only in-frame clones and is missing some. Clonal size and the V and J genes are those of that table, whereas D and trimming came from the DNA. The sample carries about 94,000 clones, 50% to 80% recorded once.

The TCR was taken from a young man in good health and CMV-seronegative. The chain joins TRBV19 to TRBJ2-5; D call uncertain. The sample comprised PBMCs. This chain's CDR3 is CASSDRRGETQYF. CDR3 DNA sequence: TGTGCCAGTAGTGACCGTCGAGGAGAGACCCAGTACTTC.